Below are 31 T cell receptor beta chains sequenced from a single sample in a study of shared clonotypes between healthy human individuals. This table comes from immunoSEQ multiplex PCR, and its TCRdb copy is limited to in-frame clones, with some not included. The repertoire holds 2 million to 2.5 million clones, with just under 95% as singletons. Sequencing was performed on naive CD4+ T cells from PBMCs. As for subset: CD45RA+ positively selected. Every receptor here comes from a young man in good health. Some clones in this sample may be carry-over from other donors' samples.

The chain recombines TRBV10-3 with TRBJ1-2; 9 bases fit TRBD1. The CDR3 extends over 12 amino acids. Germline loops: CDR1 ENHRY, CDR2 SYGVKD. Trimming at V came to 7 bases and at J to 5 bases, leaving 2 bases not matched to a gene. The CDR3 bases are TGTGCCATCACCGACAGGGGGTATGGCTACACCTTC. It is translated as CAITDRGYGYTF.

The J gene is TRBJ1-1, the V gene TRBV6-1; TRBD1 might be the D (6 bases). V was cut by 4 bases and J by 1 base, with 10 bases left in between. Germline CDR1 and CDR2: MNHNS and SASEGT. CDR3 length: 14 amino acids. The CDR3, as DNA: TGTGCCAGCAGTGTGGTGGGGGCGAACACTGAAGCTTTCTTT. Amino acids: CASSVVGANTEAFF.

CDR3 in DNA: TGTGCCAGCAGCCCTACCGGGACAGGGGCAGATACGCAGTATTTT. Protein sequence: CASSPTGTGADTQYF. V gene TRBV7-2 combines with J gene TRBJ2-3, with 10 bases fitting TRBD1. The CDR3 is 15 amino acids. The germline V gene has CDR1 SGHTA and CDR2 FQGNSA. The V segment lost 5 bases and the J segment 4 bases; nucleotides outside the gene matches: 6.

The gene calls are TRBV6-5 and TRBJ2-3, with 7 positions matching TRBD1. The length of the CDR3 is 15 residues. After removal of 4 bases from V and 0 bases from J, the junction contained 4 bases not matched to a gene. Germline V gene lookup returns CDR1 MNHEY and CDR2 SVGAGI. CDR3 in amino acids: CASSLTGVSTDTQYF. The CDR3 region has the DNA TGTGCCAGCAGTTTAACAGGGGTTAGCACAGATACGCAGTATTTT.

V gene TRBV25-1 combines with J gene TRBJ1-1, with D possibly TRBD1 on 5 matching bases. The germline V and J ends were trimmed by 3 bases and 6 bases, with 11 bases remaining between them. The V gene's germline CDR1 is MGHDK and CDR2 SYGVNS. CDR3 length equals 13 residues. This CDR3 is CASSDSGRPEAFF. CDR3 nucleotide sequence: TGTGCCAGCAGTGACTCGGGACGGCCTGAAGCTTTCTTT.

This rearrangement joins TRBV4-3 to TRBJ2-1; 10 nucleotides match TRBD2. CDR1 and CDR2 (germline): LGHNA, YSLEER. The CDR3 has 17 amino acids. V shed 0 bases and J 4 bases; nucleotides not matched to a gene: 6. The CDR3 DNA follows: TGCGCCAGCAGCCAAGATATACGGACTAGCGGATACAATGAGCAGTTCTTC. Translated: CASSQDIRTSGYNEQFF.

This clone was seen only once. V and J are TRBV28 and TRBJ1-5, with TRBD1 matching over 8 bases. Trimming cost V 2 bases and J 2 bases; bases outside gene matches: 5. The V gene's germline CDR1 is MDHEN and CDR2 SYDVKM. This CDR3 has 16 residues. The CDR3 loop reads CASSLPRGPGNQPQHF. In nucleotides, the CDR3 is TGTGCCAGCAGTTTACCCAGGGGGCCGGGCAATCAGCCCCAGCATTTT.

This chain links TRBV5-1 with TRBJ1-3; TRBD1 is a possible D gene (6 bases). This CDR3 has 15 residues. Trimming removed 4 bases from V and 2 bases from J, with 13 bases in between. Germline V lookup: CDR1 SGHRS, CDR2 YFSETQ. Here the CDR3 reads CASSDEGVTGNTIYF. The CDR3 DNA follows: TGCGCCAGCAGCGATGAGGGGGTGACTGGAAACACCATATATTTT.

V is TRBV28 and J is TRBJ1-3, with D tentatively TRBD1 (6 bases). The germline gives CDR1 MDHEN, CDR2 SYDVKM. This CDR3 has 15 amino acids. Trimming shortened V by 3 bases and J by 3 bases, and 12 bases separated the two germline ends. The CDR3 protein is CASSLAGAVGNTIYF. The CDR3 nucleotides read TGTGCCAGCAGTTTGGCGGGGGCGGTTGGAAACACCATATATTTT.

The sample holds one count of this clone. Its ends do not fully match the called genes, so a read error is possible. Additional DNA sequences in this sample encode the identical CDR3. The chain couples TRBV19 to TRBJ2-3, with D maybe TRBD1 (6 bases). Germline V gene lookup returns CDR1 LNHDA and CDR2 SQIVND (reference sequence). The CDR3 contains 15 residues. CDR3 DNA: TGTGCCAGTAGTTTAGACAGGACCTCCACAGATACGCAGTATTTT. Encoded protein: CASSLDRTSTDTQYF.

As regards this clone: Different DNA sequences within this sample yield the same CDR3. The chain is built from TRBV28 and TRBJ1-2; no definite D call. Germline CDR1 reads MDHEN; CDR2 reads SYDVKM. The germline V and J ends were trimmed by 2 bases and 5 bases, with 6 bases remaining between them. The CDR3 totals 12 residues. CDR3 sequence reads: CASSLDGYGYTF. The CDR3 region has the DNA TGTGCCAGCAGTTTAGACGGGTATGGCTACACCTTC.

The chain couples TRBV27 to TRBJ2-3; no clear D. This CDR3 spans 12 amino acids. Trimming took 5 bases from V and 6 from J, leaving 9 bases between them. Germline assignment: CDR1 MNHEY and CDR2 SMNVEV (reference sequence). The CDR3 DNA follows: TGTGCCAGCAGTGCCCAGAGGGATACGCAGTATTTT. Residues: CASSAQRDTQYF.

This clone was seen once. This rearrangement joins TRBV27 to TRBJ2-1; TRBD2 aligns across 8 bases. Germline lookup yields CDR1 MNHEY and CDR2 SMNVEV (reference sequence). This CDR3 has 18 amino acids. The trim removed 0 bases at V and 0 bases at J, leaving 7 bases unmatched. The CDR3 sequence: CASSLSGSGVSSYNEQFF. For the CDR3, the DNA is TGTGCCAGCAGTTTATCGGGTAGCGGGGTAAGCTCCTACAATGAGCAGTTCTTC.

The chain combines TRBV19 with TRBJ2-2, with 8 bases identical to TRBD2. Germline V gives CDR1 LNHDA, CDR2 SQIVND (reference sequence). V lost 4 bases, J lost 1 base, and 11 bases stayed unmatched. The CDR3 has 18 amino acids. CDR3 coding DNA: TGTGCCAGTAGTACCTTAATGGGACTAGGGGGGAACACCGGGGAGCTGTTTTTT. It yields the protein CASSTLMGLGGNTGELFF.

As concerns this clone: One end of the junction does not line up with germline, which may come from a read error. The chain couples TRBV7-9 to TRBJ2-6; possible D gene TRBD2, 6 bases. The CDR3 is 16 amino acids. The germline CDR1 and CDR2 sequences are SEHNR and FQNEAQ (reference sequence). CDR3 DNA: TGTGCCAGCAGCCTAGCGAGGTCCGCTGGGGCCAACGTCCTGACTTTC. Translating it yields CASSLARSAGANVLTF.

This clone was detected once. The genes are TRBV2 and TRBJ2-1; possibly TRBD1 for D (5 bases). Germline V lookup: CDR1 SNHLY, CDR2 FYNNEI. V lost 6 bases and J lost 10, with 13 bases in between. This CDR3 spans 12 amino acids. In DNA form, the CDR3 reads TGTGCCAGCAGCCCCCAGGGCAGAGAGCAGTTCTTC. Residues: CASSPQGREQFF.

This clone was seen just once. V and J are TRBV28 and TRBJ1-5, with unresolved D. This CDR3 has 14 amino acids. V lost 3 bases, J lost 5 bases, and 11 bases lay in between. Germline assignment: CDR1 MDHEN and CDR2 SYDVKM. The CDR3 protein is CASSLNRVDQPQHF. The CDR3 DNA sequence: TGTGCCAGCAGTTTGAATAGGGTGGATCAGCCCCAGCATTTT. The full variable domain, its missing parts supplied by reference TRBV28 and TRBJ1-5, is DVKVTQSSRYLVKRTGEKVFLECVQDMDHENMFWYRQDPGLGLRLIYFSYDVKMKEKGDIPEGYSVSREKKERFSLILESASTNQTSMYLCASSLNRVDQPQHFGDGTRLSIL.

In DNA form, the CDR3 reads TGTGCCAGCAGCGTAGGAGCTCCGAGCACAGATACGCAGTATTTT. Its protein product is CASSVGAPSTDTQYF. The chain joins TRBV9 to TRBJ2-3; no definite D call. This CDR3 has 15 residues. Germline V gene data show CDR1 as SGDLS and CDR2 as YYNGEE. V lost 0 bases and J 0 bases, leaving 8 bases between the germline ends.

The chain has TRBV7-8 and TRBJ1-1; perhaps TRBD1 as D (5 bases). CDR3 size: 18 residues. CDR1 SGHVS and CDR2 FQNEAQ come from the germline V gene. The ends were cut back, 0 bases at V and 6 bases at J, with 23 bases in the middle. CDR3 sequence: CASSLARGGAVSMAEAFF. CDR3 nucleotide sequence: TGTGCCAGCAGCTTAGCGCGGGGAGGGGCCGTGTCTATGGCTGAAGCTTTCTTT.

This rearrangement joins TRBV5-4 to TRBJ2-5; no definite D call. The CDR3 spans 14 residues. Deletions cut 4 bases from V and 4 bases from J, with 14 bases between. In germline, CDR1 is SGHNT, CDR2 YYREEE (reference sequence). The CDR3 sequence: CASSRRDQSETQYF. CDR3 nucleotide sequence: TGTGCCAGCAGCCGTAGGGATCAGTCAGAGACCCAGTACTTC.

The chain employs TRBV5-8 and TRBJ2-2, with unresolved D. Trimming shortened V by 4 bases and J by 5 bases, and 12 bases separated the two germline ends. The germline gives CDR1 SGHTS, CDR2 YDEGEE. The CDR3 has 14 amino acids. As DNA, the CDR3 is TGTGCCAGCAGCCCAGTGCTGGGAACCGGGGAGCTGTTTTTT. Protein sequence: CASSPVLGTGELFF.

CDR3 in amino acids: CAITKAGVDEQYF. CDR3 DNA: TGTGCCATCACTAAGGCAGGGGTCGACGAGCAGTACTTC. The chain recombines TRBV10-3 with TRBJ2-7; maybe TRBD1 (6 bases). With 7 bases removed from V and 5 bases from J, the gap between germline ends came to 15 bases. The CDR3 totals 13 residues. The germline CDR1 and CDR2 sequences are ENHRY and SYGVKD.

The chain couples TRBV11-2 to TRBJ2-3; 7 bases are a match to TRBD2. The CDR3 sequence is 15 residues long. Germline V gene lookup returns CDR1 SGHAT and CDR2 FQNNGV. V lost 5 bases, J lost 0 bases, and 5 bases stayed unmatched. The CDR3 DNA follows: TGTGCCAGCAGCCCCCTCGGGGGGAGCACAGATACGCAGTATTTT. This translates into CASSPLGGSTDTQYF.

The CDR3 DNA reads as TGTGCCAGCACTAGCGGGAGGGCCTACGAGCAGTACTTC. It specifies CASTSGRAYEQYF. J is TRBJ2-7 and V is TRBV6-1; 12 positions match TRBD2. Unmatched junction bases numbered 0, after V lost 7 bases and J lost 2 bases. CDR3 length: 13 residues. CDR1 MNHNS and CDR2 SASEGT come from the germline V gene.

The chain combines TRBV5-5 with TRBJ2-7; 8 bases match TRBD1. From germline, CDR1 is SGHKS and CDR2 YYEKEE (reference sequence). The V segment lost 3 bases and the J segment 3 bases; nucleotides outside the gene matches: 5. This CDR3 comprises 14 residues. The CDR3, as DNA: TGTGCCAGCAGCTCCGGACAGGGCATCTACGAGCAGTACTTC. Its protein product is CASSSGQGIYEQYF.

This clone was recorded once. The V gene is TRBV28, the J gene TRBJ1-5; maybe TRBD1 (5 bases). Germline CDR1 MDHEN, CDR2 SYDVKM. Trimming removed 3 bases at V and 6 bases at J, with 18 bases between. CDR3 length: 16 amino acids. The CDR3 protein is CASSLLVGVYIQPQHF. DNA of the CDR3: TGTGCCAGCAGTTTGTTGGTGGGGGTGTATATTCAGCCCCAGCATTTT.

This rearrangement joins TRBV21-1 to TRBJ1-1. TRBV21-1 is a documented pseudogene. The CDR3 has 15 amino acids. The CDR3 DNA reads as TGTGCCAGCAGCAAAGGGGCAGGGACTAAACCTGAAGCTTTCTTT. This gives the protein CASSKGAGTKPEAFF.

The rearrangement links TRBV10-3 to TRBJ1-2, with D perhaps TRBD1 (5 bases). V was trimmed by 0 bases and J by 7 bases, leaving 9 bases between them. The CDR3 spans 13 residues. The germline gives CDR1 ENHRY, CDR2 SYGVKD. Here the CDR3 DNA reads TGTGCCATCAGTGAGTCTGGGGGGAGTGGCTACACCTTC. Translating gives CAISESGGSGYTF.

V and J are TRBV18 and TRBJ2-1; 10 positions match TRBD2. CDR1 is KGHSH and CDR2 is LQKENI in the germline V gene. Germline trimming cut 4 bases from V and 5 bases from J; bases unmatched to any gene: 5. This CDR3 region has 15 residues. CDR3 bases: TGTGCCAGCTCACTCGGGACTAGCGCTAACAATGAGCAGTTCTTC. Translating gives CASSLGTSANNEQFF. Complete variable domain (other parts from reference TRBV18 and TRBJ2-1): NAGVMQNPRHLVRRRGQEARLRCSPMKGHSHVYWYRQLPEEGLKFMVYLQKENIIDESGMPKERFSAEFPKEGPSILRIQQVVRGDSAAYFCASSLGTSANNEQFFGPGTRLTVL.

V and J are TRBV7-9 and TRBJ2-7; D gene unclear. Germline loops: CDR1 SEHNR, CDR2 FQNEAQ (reference sequence). This CDR3 region has 12 residues. Trimming took 2 bases from V and 4 from J, leaving 6 bases between them. CDR3 DNA sequence: TGTGCCAGCAGCTTAATAAGATACGAGCAGTACTTC. Translated, it gives CASSLIRYEQYF.

The rearrangement uses TRBV28 and TRBJ2-3, with 9 bases aligning to TRBD2. The CDR3 covers 16 residues. Germline CDR1 MDHEN, CDR2 SYDVKM. The trim removed 6 bases at V and 8 bases at J, leaving 15 bases unmatched. CDR3 sequence reads: CASRTNGMGAGGTQYF. The CDR3 nucleotides read TGTGCCAGCAGAACGAACGGGATGGGAGCGGGGGGTACGCAGTATTTT.